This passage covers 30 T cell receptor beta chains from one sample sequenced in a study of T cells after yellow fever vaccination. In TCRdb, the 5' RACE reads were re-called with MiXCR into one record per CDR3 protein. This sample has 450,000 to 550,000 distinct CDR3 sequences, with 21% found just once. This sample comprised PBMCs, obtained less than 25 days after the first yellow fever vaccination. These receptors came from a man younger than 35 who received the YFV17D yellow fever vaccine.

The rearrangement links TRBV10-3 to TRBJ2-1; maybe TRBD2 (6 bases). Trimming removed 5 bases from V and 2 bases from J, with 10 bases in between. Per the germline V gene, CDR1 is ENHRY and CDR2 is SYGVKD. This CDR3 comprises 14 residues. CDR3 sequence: CAISPLATYNEQFF. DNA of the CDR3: TGTGCCATCAGTCCACTAGCTACCTACAATGAGCAGTTCTTC.

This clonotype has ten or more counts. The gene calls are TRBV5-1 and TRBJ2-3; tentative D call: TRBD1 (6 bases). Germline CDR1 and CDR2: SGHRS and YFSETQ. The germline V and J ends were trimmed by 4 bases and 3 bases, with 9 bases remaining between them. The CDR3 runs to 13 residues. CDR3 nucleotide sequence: TGCGCCAGCAGCACGGACAGAACAGATACGCAGTATTTT. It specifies CASSTDRTDTQYF.

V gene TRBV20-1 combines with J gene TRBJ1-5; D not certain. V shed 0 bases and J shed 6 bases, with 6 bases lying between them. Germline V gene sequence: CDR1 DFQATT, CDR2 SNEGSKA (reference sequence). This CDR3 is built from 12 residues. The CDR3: CSARDRSQPQHF. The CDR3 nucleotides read TGCAGTGCTAGAGACAGGAGTCAGCCCCAGCATTTT.

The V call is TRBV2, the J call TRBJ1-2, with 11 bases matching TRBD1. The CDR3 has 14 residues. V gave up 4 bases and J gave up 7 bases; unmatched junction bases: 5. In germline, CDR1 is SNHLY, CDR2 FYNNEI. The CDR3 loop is CASSADRGRVGYTF. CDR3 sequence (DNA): TGTGCCAGCAGTGCGGACAGGGGGCGGGTTGGCTACACCTTC.

The CDR3 nucleotides are TGTGCCAGCGCCCAGGGGGGGCCTAACTATGGCTACACCTTC. Translation gives CASAQGGPNYGYTF. The J gene is TRBJ1-2, the V gene TRBV9, with 7 bases identical to TRBD1. The germline V gene encodes CDR1 SGDLS and CDR2 YYNGEE. The ends lost 7 bases at V and 0 bases at J; junction bases unmatched: 6. The CDR3 extends over 14 amino acids. The variable domain in full, completed from reference TRBV9 and TRBJ1-2, reads DSGVTQTPKHLITATGQRVTLRCSPRSGDLSVYWYQQSLDQGLQFLIQYYNGEERAKGNILERFSAQQFPDLHSELNLSSLELGDSALYFCASAQGGPNYGYTFGSGTRLTVV.

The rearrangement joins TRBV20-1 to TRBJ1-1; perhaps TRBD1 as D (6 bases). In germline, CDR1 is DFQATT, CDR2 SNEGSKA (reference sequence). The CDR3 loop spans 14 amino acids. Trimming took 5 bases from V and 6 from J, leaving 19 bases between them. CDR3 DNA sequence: TGCAGTGCTGGGTCGGTACAGGGCGTCGCTGAAGCTTTCTTT. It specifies CSAGSVQGVAEAFF.

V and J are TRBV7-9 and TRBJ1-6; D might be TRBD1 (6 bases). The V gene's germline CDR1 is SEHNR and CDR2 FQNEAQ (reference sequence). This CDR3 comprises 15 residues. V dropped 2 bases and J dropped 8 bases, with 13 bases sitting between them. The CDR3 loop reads CASSLLGAGDSPLHF. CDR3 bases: TGTGCCAGCAGCTTATTGGGGGCGGGTGATTCACCCCTCCACTTT.

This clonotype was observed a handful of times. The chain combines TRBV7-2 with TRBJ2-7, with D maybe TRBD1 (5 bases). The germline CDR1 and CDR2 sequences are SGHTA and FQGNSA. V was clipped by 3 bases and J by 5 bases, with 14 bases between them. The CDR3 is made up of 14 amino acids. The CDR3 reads CASSLQGIRNEQYF. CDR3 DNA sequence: TGTGCCAGCAGCTTGCAGGGTATTCGAAACGAGCAGTACTTC. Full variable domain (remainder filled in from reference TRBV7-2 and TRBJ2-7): GAGVSQSPSNKVTEKGKDVELRCDPISGHTALYWYRQSLGQGLEFLIYFQGNSAPDKSGLPSDRFSAERTGGSVSTLTIQRTQQEDSAVYLCASSLQGIRNEQYFGPGTRLTVT.

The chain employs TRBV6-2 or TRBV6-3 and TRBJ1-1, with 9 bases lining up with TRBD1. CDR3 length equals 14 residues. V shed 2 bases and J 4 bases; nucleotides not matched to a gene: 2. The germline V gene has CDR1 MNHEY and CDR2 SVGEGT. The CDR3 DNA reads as TGTGCCAGCAGTTACCAGGGACAGGGCACTGAAGCTTTCTTT. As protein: CASSYQGQGTEAFF.

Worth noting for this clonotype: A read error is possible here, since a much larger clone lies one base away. CDR3 bases: TGCAGCGTTGAGACAGCGAACACTGAAGCTTTCTTT. Residues: CSVETANTEAFF. The J gene is TRBJ1-1, the V gene TRBV29-1; the D gene is possibly TRBD1 (5 bases). Germline loops: CDR1 SQVTM, CDR2 ANQGSEA. This CDR3 region has 12 residues. V lost 3 bases to trimming and J lost 1 base, with 6 bases between them. The complete variable domain, with remaining parts taken from reference TRBV29-1 and TRBJ1-1, reads SAVISQKPSRDICQRGTSLTIQCQVDSQVTMMFWYRQQPGQSLTLIATANQGSEATYESGFVIDKFPISRPNLTFSTLTVSNMSPEDSSIYLCSVETANTEAFFGQGTRLTVV.

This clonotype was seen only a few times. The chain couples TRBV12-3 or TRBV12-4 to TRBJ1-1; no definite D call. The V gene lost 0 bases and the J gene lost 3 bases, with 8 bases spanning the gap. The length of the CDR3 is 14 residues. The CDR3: CASSLAGADTEAFF. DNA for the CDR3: TGTGCCAGCAGTTTAGCAGGAGCGGACACTGAAGCTTTCTTT.

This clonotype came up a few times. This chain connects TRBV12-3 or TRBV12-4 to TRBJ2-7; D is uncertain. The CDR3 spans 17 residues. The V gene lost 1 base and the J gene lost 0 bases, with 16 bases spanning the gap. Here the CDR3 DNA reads TGTGCCAGCAGTTTAGGCCCCGACTCCGCGAGCTCCTACGAGCAGTACTTC. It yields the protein CASSLGPDSASSYEQYF.

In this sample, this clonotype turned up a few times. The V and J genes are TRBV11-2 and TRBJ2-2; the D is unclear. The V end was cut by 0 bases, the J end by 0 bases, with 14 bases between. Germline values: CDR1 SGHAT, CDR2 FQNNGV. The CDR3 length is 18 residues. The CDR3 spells CASSLEVSRTTNTGELFF. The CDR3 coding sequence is TGTGCCAGCAGCTTAGAAGTTTCCCGGACCACGAACACCGGGGAGCTGTTTTTT.

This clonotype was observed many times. The CDR3 sequence: CASSYPATGDGGYTF. The DNA for the CDR3 is TGTGCCAGCAGTTACCCCGCGACAGGGGATGGGGGCTACACCTTC. V is TRBV6-5 and J is TRBJ1-2; 8 nucleotides agree with TRBD1. The CDR3 has 15 residues. Germline assignment: CDR1 MNHEY and CDR2 SVGAGI. V trimming: 2 bases; J trimming: 8 bases; junction bases outside the gene matches: 10.

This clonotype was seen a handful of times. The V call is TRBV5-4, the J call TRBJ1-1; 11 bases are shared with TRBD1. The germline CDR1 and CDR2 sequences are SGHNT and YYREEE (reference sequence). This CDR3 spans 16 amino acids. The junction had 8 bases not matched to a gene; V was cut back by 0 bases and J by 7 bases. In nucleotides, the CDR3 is TGTGCCAGCAGCTTGGGGGGACAGGGGGAATTAAGTGAAGCTTTCTTT. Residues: CASSLGGQGELSEAFF.

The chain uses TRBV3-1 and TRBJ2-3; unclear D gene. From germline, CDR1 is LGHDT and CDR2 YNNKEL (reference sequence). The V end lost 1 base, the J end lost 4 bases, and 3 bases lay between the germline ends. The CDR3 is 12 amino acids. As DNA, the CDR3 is TGTGCCAGCAGCCAAGCTTCAGATACGCAGTATTTT. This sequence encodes CASSQASDTQYF.

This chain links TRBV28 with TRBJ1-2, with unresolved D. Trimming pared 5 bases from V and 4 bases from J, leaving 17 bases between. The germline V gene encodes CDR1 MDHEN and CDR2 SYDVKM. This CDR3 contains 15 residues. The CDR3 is CASSLVGVDSYGYTF. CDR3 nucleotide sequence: TGTGCCAGCAGTCTGGTTGGGGTAGATAGCTATGGCTACACCTTC.

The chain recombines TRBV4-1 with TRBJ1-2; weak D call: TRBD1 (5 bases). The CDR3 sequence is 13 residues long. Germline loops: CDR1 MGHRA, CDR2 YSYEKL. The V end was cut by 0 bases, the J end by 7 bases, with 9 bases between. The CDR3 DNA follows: TGCGCCAGCAGCCAAGATCAACAGGTTGGCTACACCTTC. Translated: CASSQDQQVGYTF.

Here the CDR3 reads CASSRGPPGGPVDTQYF. CDR3 DNA sequence: TGTGCCAGCAGCCGGGGGCCTCCGGGGGGGCCGGTAGATACGCAGTATTTT. The chain couples TRBV12-3 or TRBV12-4 to TRBJ2-3; TRBD2 agrees at 8 bases. Germline trimming cut 6 bases from V and 5 bases from J; bases unmatched to any gene: 16. This CDR3 spans 17 amino acids.

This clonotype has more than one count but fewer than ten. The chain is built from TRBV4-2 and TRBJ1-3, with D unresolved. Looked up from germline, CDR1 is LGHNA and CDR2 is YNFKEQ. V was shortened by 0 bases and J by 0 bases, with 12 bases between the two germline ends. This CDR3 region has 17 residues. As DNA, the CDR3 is TGTGCCAGCAGCCAAGATCTCAACCTATCCTCTGGAAACACCATATATTTT. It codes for CASSQDLNLSSGNTIYF.

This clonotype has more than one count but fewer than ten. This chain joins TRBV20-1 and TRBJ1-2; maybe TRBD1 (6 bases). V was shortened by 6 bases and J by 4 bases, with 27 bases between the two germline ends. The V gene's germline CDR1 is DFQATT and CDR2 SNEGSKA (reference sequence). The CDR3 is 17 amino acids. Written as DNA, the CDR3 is TGCAGTGCAGAGGGGGGAGCACAGGTTTGGGGCCCCTATGGCTACACCTTC. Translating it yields CSAEGGAQVWGPYGYTF.

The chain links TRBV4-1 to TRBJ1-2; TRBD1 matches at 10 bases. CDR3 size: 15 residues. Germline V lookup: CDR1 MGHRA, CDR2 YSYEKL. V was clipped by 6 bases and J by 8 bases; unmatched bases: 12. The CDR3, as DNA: TGCGCCAGCAGAGGCCCGGGACAGGGGTGGAGAGGCTACACCTTC. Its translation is CASRGPGQGWRGYTF.

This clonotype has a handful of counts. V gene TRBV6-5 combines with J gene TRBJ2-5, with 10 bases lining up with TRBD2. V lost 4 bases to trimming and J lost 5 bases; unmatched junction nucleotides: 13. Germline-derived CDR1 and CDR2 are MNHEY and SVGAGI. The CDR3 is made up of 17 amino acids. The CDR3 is CASSFSSGGSPWETQYF. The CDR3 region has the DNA TGTGCCAGCAGTTTTTCTAGCGGGGGCTCCCCCTGGGAGACCCAGTACTTC.

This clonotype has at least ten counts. CDR3 residues: CASSLSRGNYEQYF. In nucleotides, the CDR3 is TGTGCCAGCAGCTTATCCAGGGGCAACTACGAGCAGTACTTC. The J gene is TRBJ2-7, the V gene TRBV7-2; TRBD1 might be the D (6 bases). The CDR3 loop spans 14 amino acids. Germline CDR1 reads SGHTA; CDR2 reads FQGNSA. V dropped 2 bases and J dropped 3 bases, with 11 bases sitting between them.

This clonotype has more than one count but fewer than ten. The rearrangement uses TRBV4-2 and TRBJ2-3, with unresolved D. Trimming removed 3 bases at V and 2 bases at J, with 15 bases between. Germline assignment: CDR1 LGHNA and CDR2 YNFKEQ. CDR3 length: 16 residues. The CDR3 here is CASSQLSLRNTDTQYF. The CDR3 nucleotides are TGTGCCAGCAGCCAGCTCTCCCTAAGGAACACAGATACGCAGTATTTT.

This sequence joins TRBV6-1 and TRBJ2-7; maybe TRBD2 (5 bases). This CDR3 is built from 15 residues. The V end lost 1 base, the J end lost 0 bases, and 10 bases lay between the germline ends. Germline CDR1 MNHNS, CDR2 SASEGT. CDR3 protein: CASSEGRWASYEQYV. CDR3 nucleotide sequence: TGTGCCAGCAGTGAAGGGAGGTGGGCCTCCTACGAGCAGTACGTC.

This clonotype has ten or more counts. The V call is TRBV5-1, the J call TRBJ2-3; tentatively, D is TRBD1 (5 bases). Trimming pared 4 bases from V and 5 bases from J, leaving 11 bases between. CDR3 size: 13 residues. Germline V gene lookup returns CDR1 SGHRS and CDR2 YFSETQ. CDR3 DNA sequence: TGCGCCAGCAGCAGCCTGACAGAAGATACGCAGTATTTT. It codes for CASSSLTEDTQYF. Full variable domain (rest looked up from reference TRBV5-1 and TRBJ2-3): KAGVTQTPRYLIKTRGQQVTLSCSPISGHRSVSWYQQTPGQGLQFLFEYFSETQRNKGNFPGRFSGRQFSNSRSEMNVSTLELGDSALYLCASSSLTEDTQYFGPGTRLTVL.

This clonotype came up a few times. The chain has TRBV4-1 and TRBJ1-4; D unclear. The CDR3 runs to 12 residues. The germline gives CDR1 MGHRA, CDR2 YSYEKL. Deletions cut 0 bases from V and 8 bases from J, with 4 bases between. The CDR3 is CASSQDPEKLFF. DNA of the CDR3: TGCGCCAGCAGCCAAGATCCCGAAAAACTGTTTTTT.

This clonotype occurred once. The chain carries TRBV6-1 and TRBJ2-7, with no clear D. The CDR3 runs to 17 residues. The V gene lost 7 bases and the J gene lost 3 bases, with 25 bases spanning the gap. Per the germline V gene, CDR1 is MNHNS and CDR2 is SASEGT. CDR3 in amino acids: CASTPGEAARSLYEQYV. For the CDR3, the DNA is TGTGCCAGCACCCCGGGTGAAGCAGCCCGTTCTCTCTACGAGCAGTACGTC.

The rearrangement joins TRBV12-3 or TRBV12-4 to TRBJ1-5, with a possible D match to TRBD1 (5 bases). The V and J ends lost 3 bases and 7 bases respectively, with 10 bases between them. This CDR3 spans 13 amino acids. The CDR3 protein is CASSFRVEQPQHF. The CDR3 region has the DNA TGTGCCAGCAGTTTCAGGGTGGAACAGCCCCAGCATTTT.